This T cell receptor (beta chain) was recovered during a study of Ad26.COV2.S vaccination and SARS-CoV-2 variants. General study results and limits: Analytic work on TCR breadth and depth might have understated the full extent of total T cell responses.

Treatment specified: approximately 18 received Ad26.COV2.S at low or high dose, single or two shots; about 5 received placebo; per-sample allocation not given. Repertoires come from day 63 after the first vaccine or placebo injection. Boston hosted the donor, who was an adult aged 18-55 years. Repertoires were generated with immunoSEQ multiplex PCR, while TCRdb's copy carries only in-frame clones and drops some. The table records around 240,000 clones, more than 75% of them present only once. Deletions cut 10 bases from V and 0 bases from J, with 14 bases between. Germline loops: CDR1 ENHRY, CDR2 SYGVKD. The CDR3 sequence is 14 residues long. Notes on this clone: The target antigen is unknown.

The rearrangement joins TRBV10-3 to TRBJ2-3; the D gene is possibly TRBD1 (5 bases). The sequence was collected from a person aged 18 to 65 who received the Ad26.COV2.S COVID-19 vaccine or a placebo. The sample in question was peripheral blood, obtained in a trial of Ad26.COV2.S vaccine versus placebo. This chain's CDR3 is CATKTDSSTDTQYF. Written as DNA, the CDR3 is TGTGCCACCAAGACAGACTCTAGCACAGATACGCAGTATTTT.